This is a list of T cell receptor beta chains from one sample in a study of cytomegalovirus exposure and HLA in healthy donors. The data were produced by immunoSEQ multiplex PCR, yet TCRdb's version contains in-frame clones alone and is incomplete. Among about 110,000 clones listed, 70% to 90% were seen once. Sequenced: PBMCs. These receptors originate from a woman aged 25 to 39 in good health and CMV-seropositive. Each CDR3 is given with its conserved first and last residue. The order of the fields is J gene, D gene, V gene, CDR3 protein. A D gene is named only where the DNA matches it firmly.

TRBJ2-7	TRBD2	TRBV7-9	CASSRRTSGRVREQYF
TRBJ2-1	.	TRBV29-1	CSVSSPGYGNEQFF
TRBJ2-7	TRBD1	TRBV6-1	CASPPWDRPSYEQYF
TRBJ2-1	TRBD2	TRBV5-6	CASSLSTSGVHNEQFF
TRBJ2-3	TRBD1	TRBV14	CASSQAGTGHTQYF
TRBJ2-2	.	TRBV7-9	CASTFPGGTGELFF
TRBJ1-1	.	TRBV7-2	CASSSTGIEAFF
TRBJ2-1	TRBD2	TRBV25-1	CASELAALGNEQFF
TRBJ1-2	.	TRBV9	CASSVAPARGYTF
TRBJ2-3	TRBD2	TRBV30	CAWSVLRTSGGSTDTQYF
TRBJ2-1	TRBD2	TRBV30	CAWSVARRSGGTYNEQFF
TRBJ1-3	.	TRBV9	CASSSQSSGNTIYF
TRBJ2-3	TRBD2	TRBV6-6	CASSKLAATDTQYF
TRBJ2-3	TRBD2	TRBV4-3	CASSHIPPLPPLRGVLTDTQYF
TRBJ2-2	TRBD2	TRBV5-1	CASSLVGTSGIAVGELFF
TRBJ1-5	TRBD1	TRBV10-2	CASAPAGGYQPQHF
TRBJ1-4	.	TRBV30	CAWSDGRNEKLFF
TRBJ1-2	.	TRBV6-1	CASNLDSAYGYTF
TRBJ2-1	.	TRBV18	CASSPSRAPGNEQFF
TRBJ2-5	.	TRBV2	CASSVGGHGTQYF
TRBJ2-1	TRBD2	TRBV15	CATRGGESYNEQFF
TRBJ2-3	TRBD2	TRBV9	CASSVEGGGTDTQYF
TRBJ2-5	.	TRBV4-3	CASSPEGRYEETQYF
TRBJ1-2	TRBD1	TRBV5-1	CASSSGQPNGYTF
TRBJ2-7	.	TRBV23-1	CASCGAPYEQYF
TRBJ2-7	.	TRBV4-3	CASSQATGIMTYEQYF
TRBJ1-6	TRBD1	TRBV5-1	CASSARQGARNSPLHF
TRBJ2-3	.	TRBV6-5	CASSPLASTDTQYF
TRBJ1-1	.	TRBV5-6	CASSFGTGTWTEAFF
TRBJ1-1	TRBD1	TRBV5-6	CASSISGGIKSTEAFF
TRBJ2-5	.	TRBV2	CATIKAGFEETQYF
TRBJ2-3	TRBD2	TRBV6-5	CASSYGLAGGPQYF
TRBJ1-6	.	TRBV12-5	CASGLAGPRRGYSPLHF
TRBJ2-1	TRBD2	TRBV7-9	CASSPGSGVYNEQFF
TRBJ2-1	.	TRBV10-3	CVTTLDNEQFF
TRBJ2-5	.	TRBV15	CATSKGLQETQYF
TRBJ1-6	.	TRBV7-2	CASSLGFLGASLLGTPLHF
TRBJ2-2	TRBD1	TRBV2	CASWPGQGNTGELFF
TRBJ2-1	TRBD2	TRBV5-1	CASSILLAQIQYNEQFF
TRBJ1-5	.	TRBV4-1	CASSQVAGQSNQPQHF